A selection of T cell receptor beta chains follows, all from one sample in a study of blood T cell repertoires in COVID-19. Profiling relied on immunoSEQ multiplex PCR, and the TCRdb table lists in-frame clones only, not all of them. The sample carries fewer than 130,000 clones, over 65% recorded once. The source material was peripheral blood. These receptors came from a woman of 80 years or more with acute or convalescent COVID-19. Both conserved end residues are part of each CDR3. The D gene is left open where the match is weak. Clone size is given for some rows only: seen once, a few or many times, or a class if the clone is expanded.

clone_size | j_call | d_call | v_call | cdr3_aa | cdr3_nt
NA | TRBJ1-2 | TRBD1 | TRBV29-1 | CSVGTGGYTF | TGCAGCGTTGGGACAGGGGGCTACACCTTC
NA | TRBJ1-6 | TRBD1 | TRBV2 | CASSEGRGPSPLHF | TGTGCCAGCAGTGAAGGCAGGGGGCCTTCACCCCTCCACTTT
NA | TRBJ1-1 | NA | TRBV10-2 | CASSAGFRPASGGTEAFF | TGCGCCAGCAGTGCCGGTTTCCGGCCGGCGAGTGGCGGGACTGAAGCTTTCTTT
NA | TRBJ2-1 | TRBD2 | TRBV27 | CASSESGGAIDEQFF | TGTGCCAGCAGTGAGAGCGGGGGGGCGATCGATGAGCAGTTCTTC
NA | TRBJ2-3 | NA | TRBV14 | CASSHKDTQYF | TGTGCCAGCAGCCACAAAGATACGCAGTATTTT
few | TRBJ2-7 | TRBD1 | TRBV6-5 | CASSYSGTGTYEQYF | TGTGCCAGCAGTTACTCCGGGACAGGGACCTACGAGCAGTACTTC
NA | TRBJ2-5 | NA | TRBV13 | CASSLEWDRGVFGTQYF | TGTGCCAGCAGCTTAGAGTGGGATCGGGGTGTCTTTGGGACCCAGTACTTC
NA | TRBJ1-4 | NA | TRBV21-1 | CASSKAGQGSKLVTNEKLFF | TGTGCCAGCAGCAAAGCGGGTCAGGGGTCCAAGTTGGTGACTAATGAAAAACTGTTTTTT
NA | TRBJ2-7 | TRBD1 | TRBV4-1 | CASSQGMAGGYSYEQYF | TGCGCCAGCAGCCAAGGGATGGCAGGGGGATATTCCTACGAGCAGTACTTC
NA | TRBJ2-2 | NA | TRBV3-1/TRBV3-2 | CASSNGQLNAGELFF | TGTGCCAGCAGCAACGGTCAACTTAACGCCGGGGAGCTGTTTTTT
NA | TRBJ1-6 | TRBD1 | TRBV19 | CASREGARLNSPLHF | TGTGCCAGTCGGGAGGGGGCGAGGCTTAATTCACCCCTCCACTTT
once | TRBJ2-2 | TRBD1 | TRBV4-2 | CASAGGAYTGELFF | TGTGCCAGTGCAGGGGGCGCTTATACCGGGGAGCTGTTTTTT
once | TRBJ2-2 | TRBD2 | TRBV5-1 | CASSWAGGANTGELFF | TGCGCCAGCAGCTGGGCGGGGGGCGCGAACACCGGGGAGCTGTTTTTT
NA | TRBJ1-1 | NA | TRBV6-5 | CASTRGQGGTEAFF | TGTGCCAGCACCCGGGGCCAGGGAGGCACTGAAGCTTTCTTT
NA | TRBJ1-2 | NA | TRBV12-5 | CASGLVPPQKYGYTF | TGTGCTAGTGGTTTGGTACCCCCCCAGAAATATGGCTACACCTTC
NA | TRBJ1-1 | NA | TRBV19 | CASSSADRKAFF | TGTGCCAGTAGTTCCGCGGACAGAAAAGCTTTCTTT
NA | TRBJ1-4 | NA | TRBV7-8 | CASSPEWEKLFF | TGTGCCAGCAGCCCCGAGTGGGAAAAACTGTTTTTT
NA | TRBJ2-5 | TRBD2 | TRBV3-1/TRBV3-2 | CASSQLAGYMVTQYF | TGTGCCAGCAGCCAATTAGCGGGCTACATGGTGACCCAGTACTTC
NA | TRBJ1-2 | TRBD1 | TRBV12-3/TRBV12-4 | CASSPGQGYGYTF | TGTGCCAGCAGTCCGGGACAGGGCTATGGCTACACCTTC
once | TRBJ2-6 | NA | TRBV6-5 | CASSHSGSGANVLTF | TGTGCCAGCAGTCATAGCGGCTCTGGGGCCAACGTCCTGACTTTC
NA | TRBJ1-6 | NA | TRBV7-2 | CASSLGVSYNSPLHF | TGTGCCAGCAGCTTAGGTGTTTCGTATAATTCACCCCTCCACTTT
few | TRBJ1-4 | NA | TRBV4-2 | CASSQDWAPDEKLFF | TGTGCCAGCAGCCAAGATTGGGCTCCGGATGAAAAACTGTTTTTT
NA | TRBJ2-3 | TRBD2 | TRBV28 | CASSSQFRDYLGGTQYF | TGTGCCAGCAGTTCACAATTCCGGGACTACCTCGGGGGTACGCAGTATTTT
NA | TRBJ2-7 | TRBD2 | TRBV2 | CASSEASGGPYEQYF | TGTGCCAGCAGTGAAGCGAGCGGGGGGCCATACGAGCAGTACTTC